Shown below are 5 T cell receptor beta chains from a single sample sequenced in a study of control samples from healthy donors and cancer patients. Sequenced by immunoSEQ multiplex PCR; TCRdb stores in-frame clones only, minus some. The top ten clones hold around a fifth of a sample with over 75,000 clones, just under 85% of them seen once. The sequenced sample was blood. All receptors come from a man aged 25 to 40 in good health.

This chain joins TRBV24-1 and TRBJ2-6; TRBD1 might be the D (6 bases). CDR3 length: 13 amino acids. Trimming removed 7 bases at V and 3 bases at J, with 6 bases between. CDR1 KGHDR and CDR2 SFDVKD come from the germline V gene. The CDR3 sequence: CATSRGGANVLTF. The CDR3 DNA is TGTGCCACCAGCAGGGGTGGGGCCAACGTCCTGACTTTC.

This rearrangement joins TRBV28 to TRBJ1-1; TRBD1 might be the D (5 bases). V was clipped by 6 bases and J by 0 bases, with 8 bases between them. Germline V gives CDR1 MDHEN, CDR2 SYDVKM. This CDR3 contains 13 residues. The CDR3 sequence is CASRPTVNTEAFF. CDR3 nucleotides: TGTGCCAGCAGACCGACAGTGAACACTGAAGCTTTCTTT.

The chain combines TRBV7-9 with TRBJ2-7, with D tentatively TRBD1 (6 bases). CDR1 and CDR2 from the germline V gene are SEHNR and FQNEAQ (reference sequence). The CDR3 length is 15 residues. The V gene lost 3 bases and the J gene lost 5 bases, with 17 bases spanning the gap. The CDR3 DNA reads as TGTGCCAGCAGCTTTACTGGGAACAGGGACAACGAGCAGTACTTC. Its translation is CASSFTGNRDNEQYF.

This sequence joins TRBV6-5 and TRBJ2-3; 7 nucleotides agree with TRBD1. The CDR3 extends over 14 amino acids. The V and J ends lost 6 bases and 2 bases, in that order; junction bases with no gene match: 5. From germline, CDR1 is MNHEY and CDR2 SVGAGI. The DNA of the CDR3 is TGTGCCAGCAGATCTGGACAGGTCACAGATACGCAGTATTTT. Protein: CASRSGQVTDTQYF.

CDR3 sequence (DNA): TGTGCCTGGAGTCACAGGGTAGGTGAGCAGTTCTTC. Protein: CAWSHRVGEQFF. The chain is built from TRBV30 and TRBJ2-1; maybe TRBD1 (6 bases). The CDR3 length is 12 residues. Deletions cut 2 bases from V and 9 bases from J, with 11 bases between. CDR1 and CDR2 (germline): GTSNPN, SVGIG (reference sequence).